This T cell receptor beta chain was found in a study of CD8+ T cells in alopecia areata. Described treatment: oral pan-JAK inhibitor, 5-10 mg twice daily. TCR sequencing used cDNA made by reverse transcription of extracted RNA. Profiling relied on immunoSEQ multiplex PCR, and the TCRdb table lists in-frame clones only, not all of them. The sample includes about 200,000 clones, around two fifths of them seen just once. Germline lookup yields CDR1 GTSNPN and CDR2 SVGIG (reference sequence). This CDR3 spans 16 amino acids. The J segment lost 2 bases and the V segment lost 0 bases, leaving 7 bases of the junction unmatched. Study observations and caveats: During tofacitinib treatment, many expanded lesional clones remained in scalp and blood.

This clone was recorded a few times. What it binds is not known. The specimen was CD4+ T cells sorted from blood, collected at approximately week 30, from a patient treated with tofacitinib. The V gene is TRBV30, the J gene TRBJ1-5, with 7 nucleotides matching TRBD1. This receptor was obtained from a human donor with alopecia areata. The CDR3 DNA is TGTGCCTGGAGTGTATCGGGGGACAGACGCAATCAGCCCCAGCATTTT. Protein: CAWSVSGDRRNQPQHF. Full variable domain (outside the CDR3, taken from reference TRBV30 and TRBJ1-5): SQTIHQWPATLVQPVGSPLSLECTVEGTSNPNLYWYRQAAGRGLQLLFYSVGIGQISSEVPQNLSASRPQDRQFILSSKKLLLSDSGFYLCAWSVSGDRRNQPQHFGDGTRLSIL.